What follows are 7 T cell receptor beta chains derived from one specimen sequenced in a study of immune evolution from preneoplasia to lung adenocarcinoma. Sequenced by immunoSEQ multiplex PCR; TCRdb stores in-frame clones only, minus some. The sample consists of more than 7,000 clones, roughly four fifths of them appearing once. Sequenced sample: FFPE lung adenocarcinoma in situ tissue. Receptors were obtained from a person between 65 and 79 years old with lung adenocarcinoma.

The V gene is TRBV7-1, the J gene TRBJ2-7; a weak D match, TRBD1 (6 bases). TRBV7-1 carries the ORF label, with uncertain function. The ends were cut back, 7 bases at V and 2 bases at J, with 15 bases in the middle. This CDR3 spans 14 amino acids. CDR3 sequence: CASKTGSGTYEQYF. The CDR3 DNA is TGTGCCAGCAAAACAGGGTCGGGAACCTACGAGCAGTACTTC.

This chain connects TRBV5-1 to TRBJ2-1; D perhaps matches TRBD1 (5 bases). This CDR3 is 12 amino acids long. Germline lookup yields CDR1 SGHRS and CDR2 YFSETQ. V lost 0 bases and J lost 9, with 7 bases in between. CDR3 bases: TGCGCCAGCAGCTTGGACCAGGGTGAGCAGTTCTTC. Its protein product is CASSLDQGEQFF.

This sequence joins TRBV28 and TRBJ2-3; D assignment may be TRBD1 or TRBD2 (5 bases each). The V gene lost 1 base and the J gene lost 4 bases, with 12 bases spanning the gap. The length of the CDR3 is 15 residues. Germline CDR1 is MDHEN and CDR2 is SYDVKM. The CDR3 loop reads CASSLSGTLADTQYF. Here the CDR3 DNA reads TGTGCCAGCAGTTTATCGGGGACGCTGGCAGATACGCAGTATTTT.

The rearrangement links TRBV10-3 to TRBJ2-6, with D maybe TRBD1 (5 bases). The germline CDR1 and CDR2 sequences are ENHRY and SYGVKD. This CDR3 has 13 residues. Trimming stripped 7 bases from V and 2 bases from J, with 6 bases between. The CDR3 nucleotides are TGTGCCATCAAAGGGGCTGGGGCCAACGTCCTGACTTTC. This sequence encodes CAIKGAGANVLTF.

The chain uses TRBV14 and TRBJ2-7, with TRBD2 as a possible D gene (6 bases). Germline lookup yields CDR1 SGHDN and CDR2 FVKESK. Trimming took 4 bases from V and 3 from J, leaving 13 bases between them. This CDR3 comprises 14 residues. CDR3 coding DNA: TGTGCCAGCAGCCGCTACTCCGGGAGCTACGAGCAGTACTTC. Amino acids: CASSRYSGSYEQYF.

The chain employs TRBV15 and TRBJ1-2; a weak D match, TRBD1 (5 bases). CDR1 is LNHNV and CDR2 is YYDKDF in the germline V gene (reference sequence). CDR3 size: 13 residues. Deletions cut 3 bases from V and 7 bases from J, with 12 bases between. In DNA, the CDR3 is TGTGCCACCAGCAGGGGGGGTTCGACTGGCTACACCTTC. This codes for CATSRGGSTGYTF.

A few counts support this clone. V usage is TRBV19 and J usage is TRBJ2-1, with unresolved D. The germline gives CDR1 LNHDA, CDR2 SQIVND (reference sequence). The CDR3 is 14 residues long. V was trimmed by 3 bases and J by 7 bases, leaving 13 bases between them. The DNA for the CDR3 is TGTGCCAGTAGTATTGCGAGTGTGACGAATGAGCAGTTCTTC. Translation gives CASSIASVTNEQFF.